The rows below give T cell receptor beta chains drawn from one sample of a study of shared clonotypes between healthy human individuals. This table comes from immunoSEQ multiplex PCR, and its TCRdb copy is limited to in-frame clones, with some not included. The data contain under 1 million clones, just over 95% of them singletons. The sequenced material came from naive CD8+ T cells sorted from blood. Receptors originate from a man younger than 45 in good health. Each CDR3 is given with its conserved first and last residue. Each record gives: J gene, D gene, clone size, V gene, CDR3 protein, CDR3 DNA. A D gene is named only where the DNA matches it firmly. Part of the rows lack a size; the others show once, few, many or a class for expanded clones.

TRBJ1-4	TRBD1	NA	TRBV4-3	CASSQTGEKLFF	TGCGCCAGCAGTCAGACAGGGGAAAAACTGTTTTTT
TRBJ2-7	NA	NA	TRBV6-1	CASRDYEQYF	TGTGCCAGCAGAGACTACGAGCAGTACTTC
TRBJ2-1	NA	NA	TRBV18	CASSLVAGGNNEQFF	TGTGCCAGCTCTCTCGTGGCCGGGGGCAACAATGAGCAGTTCTTC
TRBJ2-5	TRBD2	once	TRBV6-5	CASSYGTSFGKTQYF	TGTGCCAGCAGTTACGGGACTAGCTTCGGGAAGACCCAGTACTTC
TRBJ1-1	TRBD1	NA	TRBV28	CASDRALDPEAFF	TGTGCCAGCGACAGGGCTTTGGACCCTGAAGCTTTCTTT
TRBJ1-1	NA	NA	TRBV29-1	CSVEDRRGAGTEAFF	TGCAGCGTTGAAGATCGGCGGGGCGCGGGCACTGAAGCTTTCTTT
TRBJ2-7	NA	NA	TRBV6-5	CASSYDGNEQYF	TGTGCCAGCAGCTATGACGGGAACGAGCAGTACTTC
TRBJ1-1	NA	NA	TRBV14	CASSQAWTAMNTEAFF	TGTGCCAGCAGCCAAGCCTGGACAGCTATGAACACTGAAGCTTTCTTT
TRBJ2-7	NA	NA	TRBV7-9	CASSQTLDSFNEQYF	TGTGCCAGCAGCCAGACCTTGGACAGTTTCAACGAGCAGTACTTC
TRBJ2-1	NA	NA	TRBV9	CASNPPSTNEQFF	TGTGCCAGCAACCCCCCTAGTACCAATGAGCAGTTCTTC
TRBJ2-7	NA	NA	TRBV28	CASSRGRELNYEQYF	TGTGCCAGCAGTCGGGGGCGGGAGCTAAACTACGAGCAGTACTTC
TRBJ1-2	NA	NA	TRBV6-5	CASSYAFQTESYGYTF	TGTGCCAGCAGTTACGCCTTTCAGACAGAATCCTATGGCTACACCTTC
TRBJ1-2	NA	NA	TRBV14	CASSPRSGNGYTF	TGTGCCAGCAGCCCGAGGAGCGGTAATGGCTACACCTTC
TRBJ1-2	TRBD1	once	TRBV19	CASSLGSTGDYGYTF	TGTGCCAGTTCCCTGGGGTCGACAGGGGACTATGGCTACACCTTC
TRBJ2-1	TRBD2	NA	TRBV5-4	CASSITSGHNEQFF	TGTGCCAGCAGCATCACTAGCGGCCACAATGAGCAGTTCTTC
TRBJ2-7	NA	NA	TRBV4-1	CASSQEKTQIFYEQYF	TGCGCCAGCAGCCAAGAAAAGACTCAAATATTCTACGAGCAGTACTTC
TRBJ2-7	NA	NA	TRBV9	CASSGGGTYEQYF	TGTGCCAGCAGTGGTGGGGGTACCTACGAGCAGTACTTC
TRBJ2-7	NA	NA	TRBV5-6	CASSLGRGADEQYF	TGTGCCAGCAGCTTGGGGCGAGGGGCTGACGAGCAGTACTTC
TRBJ1-2	NA	NA	TRBV7-9	CASSPEGLQGFDYGYTF	TGTGCCAGCAGCCCCGAGGGCCTACAGGGCTTTGACTATGGCTACACCTTC
TRBJ2-1	TRBD2	NA	TRBV2	CASRPTSGGPNEQFF	TGTGCCAGCAGACCGACTAGCGGTGGACCTAATGAGCAGTTCTTC
TRBJ1-1	NA	NA	TRBV28	CASSLAGDKRTEAFF	TGTGCCAGCAGTTTGGCAGGGGACAAGCGCACTGAAGCTTTCTTT
TRBJ2-7	NA	NA	TRBV7-9	CASSSNASYEQYF	TGTGCCAGCAGCTCCAATGCGTCCTACGAGCAGTACTTC
TRBJ1-1	TRBD1	NA	TRBV11-3	CASSLDGGTGEAFF	TGTGCCAGCAGCTTAGATGGAGGGACAGGGGAAGCTTTCTTT
TRBJ1-1	TRBD1	NA	TRBV11-2	CASRRRQGLHEAFF	TGTGCCAGCAGACGCCGACAGGGTCTACACGAAGCTTTCTTT
TRBJ2-7	TRBD1	NA	TRBV11-2	CASSLLRGHEQYF	TGTGCCAGCAGCTTACTCAGGGGGCACGAGCAGTACTTC
TRBJ1-2	NA	NA	TRBV9	CASSDPIYGYTF	TGTGCCAGCAGCGACCCAATCTATGGCTACACCTTC
TRBJ2-1	TRBD2	NA	TRBV4-1	CASSPRELAGGGNEQFF	TGCGCCAGCAGCCCCCGCGAATTGGCGGGAGGTGGCAATGAGCAGTTCTTC
TRBJ2-7	TRBD1	NA	TRBV10-3	CAITPGTGNYEQYF	TGTGCCATTACCCCCGGGACAGGGAACTACGAGCAGTACTTC
TRBJ2-2	NA	NA	TRBV14	CASSSPGDGRGELFF	TGTGCCAGCAGCTCCCCCGGGGACGGGAGAGGGGAGCTGTTTTTT
TRBJ2-7	NA	NA	TRBV21-1	CASSNVAASGTYEQYF	TGTGCCAGCAGCAACGTGGCGGCTAGCGGAACCTACGAGCAGTACTTC
TRBJ1-5	NA	NA	TRBV7-3	CAIAHEGSQPQHF	TGTGCCATAGCCCACGAAGGAAGTCAGCCCCAGCATTTT
TRBJ2-7	NA	NA	TRBV5-1	CASSLAGGRSYEQYF	TGCGCCAGCAGCTTGGCGGGGGGCAGGTCCTACGAGCAGTACTTC
TRBJ2-7	NA	once	TRBV5-6	CASSLAGEQYF	TGTGCCAGCAGCTTGGCGGGGGAGCAGTACTTC
TRBJ2-3	TRBD2	NA	TRBV6-6	CASRPTTSGRTDTQYF	TGTGCCAGCAGGCCGACCACTAGCGGGCGCACAGATACGCAGTATTTT
TRBJ2-5	NA	NA	TRBV7-2	CASSRTGGRRETQYF	TGTGCCAGCAGCCGGACTGGGGGGCGCCGAGAGACCCAGTACTTC
TRBJ1-1	NA	NA	TRBV11-2	CASSYSGVEAFF	TGTGCCAGCAGCTATTCCGGGGTAGAGGCTTTCTTT
TRBJ2-3	NA	NA	TRBV25-1	CASSAGGTDTQYF	TGTGCCAGCAGTGCCGGGGGCACAGATACGCAGTATTTT
TRBJ2-2	NA	NA	TRBV27	CASSLNTGELFF	TGTGCCAGCAGTTTAAACACCGGGGAGCTGTTTTTT
TRBJ2-1	NA	NA	TRBV27	CASSLSGTYNEQFF	TGTGCCAGCAGTCTTTCAGGGACCTACAATGAGCAGTTCTTC
TRBJ2-7	NA	NA	TRBV5-4	CASSLYRNYEQYF	TGTGCCAGCAGCTTGTATCGCAACTACGAGCAGTACTTC
TRBJ1-2	NA	NA	TRBV27	CASSLGGTNHGYTF	TGTGCCAGCAGTTTAGGGGGGACCAACCATGGCTACACCTTC
TRBJ1-5	TRBD1	NA	TRBV7-8	CASSPDRDVYSNQPQHF	TGTGCCAGCAGCCCGGACAGGGACGTATATAGCAATCAGCCCCAGCATTTT
TRBJ2-7	TRBD2	NA	TRBV15	CATSRSGSGRASYEQYF	TGTGCCACCAGCAGAAGTGGGAGCGGGAGGGCGTCCTACGAGCAGTACTTC
TRBJ2-1	TRBD1	NA	TRBV27	CASSPTFGDRVHNEQFF	TGTGCCAGCAGTCCAACCTTCGGGGACAGGGTTCACAATGAGCAGTTCTTC
TRBJ2-1	NA	NA	TRBV9	CASNEGLVDEQFF	TGTGCCAGCAACGAGGGGCTAGTCGATGAGCAGTTCTTC
TRBJ2-2	NA	NA	TRBV27	CASSLLQGSPTGELFF	TGTGCCAGCAGTTTACTCCAGGGCTCCCCCACCGGGGAGCTGTTTTTT
TRBJ1-4	TRBD1	once	TRBV29-1	CSVAQGVFNEKLFF	TGCAGCGTTGCCCAGGGGGTTTTTAATGAAAAACTGTTTTTT
TRBJ2-7	TRBD1	NA	TRBV7-9	CASSPRTGVVYEQYF	TGTGCCAGCAGCCCCCGGACAGGAGTTGTCTACGAGCAGTACTTC
TRBJ2-1	NA	NA	TRBV9	CASSVGYQRDNEQFF	TGTGCCAGCAGCGTAGGGTATCAGAGGGACAATGAGCAGTTCTTC
TRBJ2-2	NA	NA	TRBV6-1	CASSEERFNTGELFF	TGTGCCAGCAGTGAAGAAAGATTCAACACCGGGGAGCTGTTTTTT